This TCR beta chain is drawn from a study of blood T cells in healthy people across ages. On this clonotype itself: Its matching antigen is unknown. The junction differs from germline at one of its ends, possibly a read error.

Every sample had a minimum of 6.5 million PBMCs isolated. Per sample, at least 6 micrograms of total RNA were extracted. The CDR3 contains 13 residues. Germline-derived CDR1 and CDR2 are SQVTM and ANQGSEA. General study results and limits: Naive T cell percentage showed a strong correlation with the diversity of TCR beta. Not knowing donor CMV status may have confounded expanded clonotype changes.

A J-beta primer mix and a sample-barcoded 5' primer were used in a second PCR of roughly 7 to 12 cycles. Each CDR3 protein is one row after TCRdb ran MiXCR on the 5' RACE reads. In the table there are fewer than 800,000 distinct CDR3 sequences, 20% to 25% of which are singletons. This rearrangement joins TRBV29-1 to TRBJ1-1, with TRBD1 identical over 7 bases. The TCR comes from a man in his 70s in good health. Material: blood. CDR3 nucleotide sequence: TGCTGCGTAGTGACAGGGCGGGGCACTGAAGCTTTCTTT. Translation: CCVVTGRGTEAFF.